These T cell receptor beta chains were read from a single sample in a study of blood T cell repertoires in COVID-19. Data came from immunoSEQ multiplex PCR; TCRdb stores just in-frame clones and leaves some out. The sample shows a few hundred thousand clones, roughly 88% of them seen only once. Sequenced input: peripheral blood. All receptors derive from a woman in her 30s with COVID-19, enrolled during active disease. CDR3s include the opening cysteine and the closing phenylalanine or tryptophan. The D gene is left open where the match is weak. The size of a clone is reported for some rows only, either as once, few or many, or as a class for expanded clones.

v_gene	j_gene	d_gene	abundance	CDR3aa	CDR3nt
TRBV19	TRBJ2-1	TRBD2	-	CASSRLAGETNEQFF	TGTGCCAGTAGCCGACTAGCGGGTGAAACAAATGAGCAGTTCTTC
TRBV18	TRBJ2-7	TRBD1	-	CASSPGTGSYEQYF	TGTGCCAGCTCACCAGGGACAGGTTCCTACGAGCAGTACTTC
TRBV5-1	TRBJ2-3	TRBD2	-	CASSLGRAGTDTQYF	TGCGCCAGCAGCCTCGGGAGGGCCGGGACAGATACGCAGTATTTT
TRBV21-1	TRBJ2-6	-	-	CASSNEGDGANVLTF	TGTGCCAGCAGCAACGAGGGAGACGGGGCCAACGTCCTGACTTTC
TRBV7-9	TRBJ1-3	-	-	CASSLAYSSGNTIYF	TGTGCCAGCAGCTTAGCGTACAGCTCTGGAAACACCATATATTTT
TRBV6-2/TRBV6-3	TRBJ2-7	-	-	CASSYGTTYEQYF	TGTGCCAGCAGTTACGGGACAACCTACGAGCAGTACTTC
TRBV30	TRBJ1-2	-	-	CAWIRVSQNYGYTF	TGTGCCTGGATCCGGGTTTCGCAAAACTATGGCTACACCTTC
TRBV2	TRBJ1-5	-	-	CASSEVRSQPQHF	TGTGCCAGCAGTGAAGTAAGGAGTCAGCCCCAGCATTTT
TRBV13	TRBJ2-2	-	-	CASSFRSGTGELFF	TGTGCCAGCAGCTTCAGATCGGGCACCGGGGAGCTGTTTTTT
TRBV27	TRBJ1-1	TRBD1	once	CASRDFDRGSSAGAFF	TGTGCCAGCAGGGACTTCGACAGGGGGTCTTCGGCAGGAGCTTTCTTT
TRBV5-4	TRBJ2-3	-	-	CASSATISDTQYF	TGTGCCAGCAGCGCGACAATTTCAGATACGCAGTATTTT
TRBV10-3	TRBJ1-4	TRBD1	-	CAISPGTGDEKLFF	TGTGCCATCAGTCCCGGGACAGGGGACGAAAAACTGTTTTTT
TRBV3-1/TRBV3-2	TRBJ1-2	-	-	CASSQDLVARNYGYTF	TGTGCCAGCAGCCAAGATCTAGTGGCCAGAAACTATGGCTACACCTTC
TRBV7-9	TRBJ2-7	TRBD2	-	CASSKTGTSGIHEQYF	TGTGCCAGCAGCAAAACGGGGACTAGCGGGATTCACGAGCAGTACTTC
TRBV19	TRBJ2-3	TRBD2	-	CASSMTSAGTDTQYF	TGTGCCAGTAGTATGACTAGCGCGGGGACAGATACGCAGTATTTT
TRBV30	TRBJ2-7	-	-	CAWDTQGVDEQYF	TGTGCCTGGGATACCCAGGGTGTGGACGAGCAGTACTTC
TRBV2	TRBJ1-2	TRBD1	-	CASRTGFGGYTF	TGTGCCAGCAGGACAGGGTTTGGTGGCTACACCTTC
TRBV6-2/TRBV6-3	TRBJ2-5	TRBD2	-	CASSTGLAATQYF	TGTGCCAGCAGTACCGGACTAGCGGCGACCCAGTACTTC
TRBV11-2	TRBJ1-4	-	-	CASSLEGRAATNEKLFF	TGTGCCAGCAGCTTAGAGGGCAGAGCTGCAACTAATGAAAAACTGTTTTTT
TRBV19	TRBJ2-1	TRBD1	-	CASSIPPGQGDFYNEQFF	TGTGCCAGTAGTATCCCCCCCGGACAGGGAGATTTCTACAATGAGCAGTTCTTC
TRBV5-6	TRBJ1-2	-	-	CASSVPTPPRVDYGYTF	TGTGCCAGCAGCGTACCGACCCCTCCCAGGGTGGACTATGGCTACACCTTC
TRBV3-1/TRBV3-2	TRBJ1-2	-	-	CASSPGGESYTF	TGTGCCAGCAGCCCTGGAGGGGAGAGCTACACCTTC
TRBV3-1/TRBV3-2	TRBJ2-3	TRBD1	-	CASSPRGRGPDTQYF	TGTGCCAGCAGCCCCAGGGGTAGGGGGCCAGATACGCAGTATTTT
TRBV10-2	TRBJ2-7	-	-	CASSDMTGYEQYF	TGCGCCAGCAGTGATATGACAGGTTACGAGCAGTACTTC
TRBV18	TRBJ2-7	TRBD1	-	CASSRPGQGTYEQYF	TGTGCCAGCTCACGTCCGGGACAGGGTACCTACGAGCAGTACTTC
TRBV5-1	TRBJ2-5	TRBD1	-	CASTFGQGSETQYF	TGCGCCAGCACCTTTGGACAGGGCAGCGAGACCCAGTACTTC
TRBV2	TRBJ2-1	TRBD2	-	CASRNTSGHYNEQFF	TGTGCCAGCAGGAACACTAGCGGACATTACAATGAGCAGTTCTTC
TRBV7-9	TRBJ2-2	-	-	CASSFGGVANGELFF	TGTGCCAGCAGCTTCGGCGGGGTGGCCAACGGGGAGCTGTTTTTT
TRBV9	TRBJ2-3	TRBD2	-	CASSLAGTSTDTQYF	TGTGCCAGCAGCCTAGCGGGAACTAGCACAGATACGCAGTATTTT
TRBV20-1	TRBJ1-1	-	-	CSASLQGNTEAFF	TGCAGTGCTAGTTTACAGGGGAACACTGAAGCTTTCTTT
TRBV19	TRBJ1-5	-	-	CASSINRVAQGSNQPQHF	TGTGCCAGTAGTATCAACAGGGTAGCCCAAGGCAGCAATCAGCCCCAGCATTTT
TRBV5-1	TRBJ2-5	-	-	CASSLRGQETQYF	TGCGCCAGCAGCTTGCGGGGCCAAGAGACCCAGTACTTC
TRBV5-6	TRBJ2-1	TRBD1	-	CASSLPSGQGDNEQFF	TGTGCCAGCAGCTTGCCCTCCGGACAGGGGGACAATGAGCAGTTCTTC
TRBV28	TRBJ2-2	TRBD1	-	CASSSGTGIMAGELFF	TGTGCCAGCAGTTCCGGGACAGGGATCATGGCCGGGGAGCTGTTTTTT
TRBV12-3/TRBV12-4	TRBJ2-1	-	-	CASSFGRNEQFF	TGTGCCAGCAGTTTTGGCAGGAATGAGCAGTTCTTC
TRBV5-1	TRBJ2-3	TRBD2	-	CASSSPARREGRMGTDTQYF	TGCGCCAGCAGCTCCCCCGCTCGACGGGAGGGCCGGATGGGCACAGATACGCAGTATTTT
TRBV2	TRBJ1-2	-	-	CASSEGTYGYTF	TGTGCCAGCAGTGAAGGGACATATGGCTACACCTTC
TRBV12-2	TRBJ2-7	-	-	CASRPGGLAHGYEQYF	TGTGCAAGTCGCCCAGGGGGGTTGGCCCATGGCTACGAGCAGTACTTC
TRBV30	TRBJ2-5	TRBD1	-	CACDGTLTGGGLETQYF	TGTGCCTGTGACGGGACCCTTACAGGGGGTGGGTTGGAGACCCAGTACTTC
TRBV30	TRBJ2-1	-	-	CAWSRETYNEQFF	TGTGCCTGGAGTCGGGAAACCTACAATGAGCAGTTCTTC
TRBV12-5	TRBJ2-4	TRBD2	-	CASGFTGVAGEEGRSGIQYF	TGTGCTAGTGGTTTCACCGGCGTAGCGGGAGAGGAGGGGAGGTCCGGGATTCAGTACTTC
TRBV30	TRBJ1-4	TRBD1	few	CAWSAGGTNEKLFF	TGTGCCTGGAGCGCAGGGGGTACAAATGAAAAACTGTTTTTT
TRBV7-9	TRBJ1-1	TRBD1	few	CASSPRQGLNTEAFF	TGTGCCAGCAGCCCGAGACAGGGTCTGAACACTGAAGCTTTCTTT
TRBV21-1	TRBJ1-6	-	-	CASSSRVRVSSYNSPLHF	TGTGCCAGCAGCTCCAGGGTAAGGGTTAGCTCCTATAATTCACCCCTCCACTTT
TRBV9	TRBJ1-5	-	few	CASSVGQGGQPQHF	TGTGCCAGCAGCGTAGGGCAGGGAGGTCAGCCCCAGCATTTT
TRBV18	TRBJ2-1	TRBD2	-	CASSPPGTNNEQFF	TGTGCCAGCTCACCACCGGGGACTAACAATGAGCAGTTCTTC